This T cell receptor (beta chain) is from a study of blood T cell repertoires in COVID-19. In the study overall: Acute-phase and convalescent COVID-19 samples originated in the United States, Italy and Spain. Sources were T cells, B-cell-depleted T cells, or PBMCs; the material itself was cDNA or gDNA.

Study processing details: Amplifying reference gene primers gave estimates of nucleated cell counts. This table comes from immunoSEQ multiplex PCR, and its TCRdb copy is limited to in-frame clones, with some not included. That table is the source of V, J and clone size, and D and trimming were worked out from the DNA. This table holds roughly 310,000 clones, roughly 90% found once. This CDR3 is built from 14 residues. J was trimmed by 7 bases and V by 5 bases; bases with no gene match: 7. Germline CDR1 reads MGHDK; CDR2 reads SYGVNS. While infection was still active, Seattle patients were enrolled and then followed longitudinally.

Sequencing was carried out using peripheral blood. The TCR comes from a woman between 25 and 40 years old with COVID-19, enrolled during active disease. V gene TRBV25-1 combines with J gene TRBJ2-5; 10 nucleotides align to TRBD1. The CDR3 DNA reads TGTGCCAGCAGTACCGGGACAGGGGTTGGGACCCAGTACTTC. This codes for CASSTGTGVGTQYF.